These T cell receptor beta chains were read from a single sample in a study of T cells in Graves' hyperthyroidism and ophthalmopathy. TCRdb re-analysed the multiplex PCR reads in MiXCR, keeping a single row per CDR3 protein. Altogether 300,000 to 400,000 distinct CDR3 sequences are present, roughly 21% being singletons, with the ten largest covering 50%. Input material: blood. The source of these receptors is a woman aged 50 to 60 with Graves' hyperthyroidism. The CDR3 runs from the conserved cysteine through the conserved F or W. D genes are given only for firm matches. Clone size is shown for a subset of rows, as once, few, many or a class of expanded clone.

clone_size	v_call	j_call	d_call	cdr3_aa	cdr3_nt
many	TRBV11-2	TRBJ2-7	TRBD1	CASSFHEGQGLYEQYF	TGTGCCAGCAGCTTCCACGAGGGACAGGGGTTGTACGAGCAGTACTTC
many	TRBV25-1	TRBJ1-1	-	CASTRGGNTEAFF	TGTGCCAGCACCCGAGGGGGGAACACTGAAGCTTTCTTT
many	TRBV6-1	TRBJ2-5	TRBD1	CASTLTGGTPGAQYF	TGTGCCAGCACTCTGACAGGGGGGACCCCCGGGGCCCAGTACTTC
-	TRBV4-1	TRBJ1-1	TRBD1	CASSQGAGGSMNTEAFF	TGCGCCAGCAGCCAAGGAGCAGGGGGCTCCATGAACACTGAAGCTTTCTTT
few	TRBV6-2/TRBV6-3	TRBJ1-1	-	CASSYSDLGTEAFF	TGTGCCAGCAGTTACTCTGACTTGGGCACTGAAGCTTTCTTT
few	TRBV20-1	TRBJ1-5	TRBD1	CSARVKGTGDQPQHF	TGCAGTGCTAGAGTTAAAGGGACAGGCGACCAGCCCCAGCATTTT
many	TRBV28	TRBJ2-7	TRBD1	CASSLGGQVSYEQYF	TGTGCCAGCAGTTTAGGGGGACAGGTCTCCTACGAGCAGTACTTC
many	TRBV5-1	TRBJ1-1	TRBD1	CASSPTGAEAFF	TGCGCCAGCAGCCCGACAGGGGCCGAAGCTTTCTTT
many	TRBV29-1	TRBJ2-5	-	CSVEGTPDGETQYF	TGCAGCGTTGAAGGGACTCCCGACGGGGAGACCCAGTACTTC
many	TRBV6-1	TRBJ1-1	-	CASSSRMSITEAFF	TGTGCCAGCAGTTCCCGGATGAGTATCACTGAAGCTTTCTTT
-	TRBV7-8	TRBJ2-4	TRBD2	CASSLGGRLENIQYF	TGTGCCAGCAGCTTAGGCGGGAGGCTCGAAAACATTCAGTACTTC
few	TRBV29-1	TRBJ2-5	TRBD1	CSVEDGQGRQETQYF	TGCAGCGTTGAAGATGGACAGGGTCGGCAAGAGACCCAGTACTTC
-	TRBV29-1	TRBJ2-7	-	CSPPWGGRFTYEQYF	TGCAGCCCGCCCTGGGGGGGGCGATTTACCTACGAGCAGTACTTC
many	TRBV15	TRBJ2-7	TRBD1	CATSSAGTGGFEQYF	TGTGCCACCAGCAGTGCCGGGACAGGGGGGTTTGAGCAGTACTTC
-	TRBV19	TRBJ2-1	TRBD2	CASSIGQLAGANHYNEQFF	TGTGCCAGTAGTATAGGACAACTAGCGGGGGCGAACCACTACAATGAGCAGTTCTTC
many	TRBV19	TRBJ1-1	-	CASSIDRGVSEAFF	TGTGCCAGTAGTATAGATCGGGGAGTTTCTGAAGCTTTCTTT
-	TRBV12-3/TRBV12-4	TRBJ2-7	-	CASSITDEQYF	TGTGCCAGCAGCATTACAGACGAGCAGTACTTC
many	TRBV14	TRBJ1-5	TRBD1	CASSLWDREGLTSNQPQHF	TGTGCCAGCAGCCTCTGGGACAGGGAAGGCTTGACTAGCAATCAGCCCCAGCATTTT